This record covers a single T cell receptor (beta chain). This entry is derived from a study of blood T cell repertoires in COVID-19. On the study more broadly: In each case, the material was cDNA or gDNA derived from T cells, B-cell-depleted T cells, or PBMCs.

Some clones are missing from TCRdb's copy, which holds only in-frame ones; the method was immunoSEQ multiplex PCR. Of some 120,000 clones detected, about 77% appear once; the ten largest clones hold roughly 25%. The sequence derives from a human donor in a cohort sampled during active COVID-19. Sequenced material: peripheral blood.

The CDR3 coding sequence is TGTGCCTGGAGTAGGGGGGGAGTCCCGGCCTACGAGCAGTACTTC. Its translation is CAWSRGGVPAYEQYF. V usage is TRBV30 and J usage is TRBJ2-7; tentative D call: TRBD2 (7 bases). This CDR3 region has 15 residues. Trimming cost V 2 bases and J 2 bases, with 16 bases left between them. From germline, CDR1 is GTSNPN and CDR2 SVGIG (reference sequence).